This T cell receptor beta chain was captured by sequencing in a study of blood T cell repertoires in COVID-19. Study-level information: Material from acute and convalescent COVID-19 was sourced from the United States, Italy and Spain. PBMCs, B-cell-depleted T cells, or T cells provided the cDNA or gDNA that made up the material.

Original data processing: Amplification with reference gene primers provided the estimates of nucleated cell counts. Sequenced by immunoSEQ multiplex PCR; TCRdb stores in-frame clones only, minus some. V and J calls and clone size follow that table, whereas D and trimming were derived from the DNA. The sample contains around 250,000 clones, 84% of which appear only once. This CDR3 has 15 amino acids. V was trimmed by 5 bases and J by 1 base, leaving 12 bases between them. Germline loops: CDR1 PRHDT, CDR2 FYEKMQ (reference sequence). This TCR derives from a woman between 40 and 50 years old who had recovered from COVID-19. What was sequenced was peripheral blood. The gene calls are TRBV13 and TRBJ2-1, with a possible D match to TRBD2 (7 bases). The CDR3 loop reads CASSIRGASYNEQFF. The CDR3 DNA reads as TGTGCCAGCAGCATCCGGGGGGCGTCCTACAATGAGCAGTTCTTC. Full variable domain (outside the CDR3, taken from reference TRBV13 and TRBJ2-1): AAGVIQSPRHLIKEKRETATLKCYPIPRHDTVYWYQQGPGQDPQFLISFYEKMQSDKGSIPDRFSAQQFSDYHSELNMSSLELGDSALYFCASSIRGASYNEQFFGPGTRLTVL.